This TCR beta chain was found in a study of vaccination effects on CD4 cells after COVID-19. The overall study: CD4+ T cells specific for antigen were expanded with viral peptide pools by the ViraFEST assay before sequencing. The study, taken as a whole, reports: At late timepoints after vaccination, vaccine- and infection-induced clones shrank markedly.

Concerning this clone: The antigen is unknown.

The data were produced by immunoSEQ multiplex PCR, yet TCRdb's version contains in-frame clones alone and is incomplete. The sample lists 20,000 to 25,000 clones, 73% occurring once. Culturing for nine to ten days preceded CD4+ T cell isolation. IL-2 medium was substituted for half the medium on days 3 and 7. V dropped 7 bases and J dropped 10 bases, with 15 bases sitting between them. CDR3 length: 12 amino acids. CDR1 and CDR2 (germline): SNHLY, FYNNEI. The V gene is TRBV2, the J gene TRBJ2-3, with unresolved D. This sample comprised CD4+ T cells from PBMCs cultured without peptide, obtained before COVID-19 vaccination. The sequence was collected from a human donor who received a COVID-19 vaccine. DNA of the CDR3: TGTGCCAGCAAGCTGGAGCTGCCTCCGCAGTATTTT. This gives the protein CASKLELPPQYF.